This section outlines one T cell receptor beta chain sequence together with its context. This clonotype came up many times. This receptor's antigen is unknown. It has no much larger one-base neighbor in the sample; base qualities were not kept. These data come from a study of T cell repertoires in cytomegalovirus infection (dated by TCRdb to the late 2010s). With regard to the full study: Donor HLA type was relevant to the analysis, as public TCR beta signatures indicated carriage of CMV infection together with the matching HLA type. Summary of the overall study and its limitations: The ex vivo response was dominated by HLA-C-restricted CMV-specific TCR beta clonotypes, and the single most frequent clonotype in two of eight donors was supplied by these HLA-C-restricted clonotypes. In both this cohort and an independent cohort of 352 donors, the cumulative frequency of public TCR beta family members distinguished carriers of CMV infection plus the relevant HLA type.

For sequencing, an Illumina HiSeq 1500 was employed. TCRdb redid the processing of the public reads, applying fastp at Q25 and MiXCR, and retained in-frame beta chains. Entries that share a CDR3 protein sequence are merged under the most common genes and DNA. The sample profile shows hundreds of thousands of distinct CDR3 sequences; about 9.1% of them were found once. The ten largest clones represent less than 3% of the sample. The specimen sequenced was PBMCs. This TCR came from a human donor in good health (CMV status not recorded). Some clones in this sample may be carry-over from other donors' samples.

CDR3 loop: CAISESTNTGNEQFF. The DNA reads TGTGCCATCAGTGAGTCCACCAACACGGGCAATGAGCAGTTCTTC. This chain is built from TRBV10-3 and TRBJ2-1, with no confidently assigned D gene. Inclusive of the bounding cysteine and phenylalanine, the CDR3 is 15 residues long. Just the 45-base CDR3 DNA is kept, in frame starting at base 1. From the germline V gene, CDR1 is ENHRY and CDR2 is SYGVKD. The V and J ends are trimmed by 0 bases and 6 bases, leaving 12 bases between them.